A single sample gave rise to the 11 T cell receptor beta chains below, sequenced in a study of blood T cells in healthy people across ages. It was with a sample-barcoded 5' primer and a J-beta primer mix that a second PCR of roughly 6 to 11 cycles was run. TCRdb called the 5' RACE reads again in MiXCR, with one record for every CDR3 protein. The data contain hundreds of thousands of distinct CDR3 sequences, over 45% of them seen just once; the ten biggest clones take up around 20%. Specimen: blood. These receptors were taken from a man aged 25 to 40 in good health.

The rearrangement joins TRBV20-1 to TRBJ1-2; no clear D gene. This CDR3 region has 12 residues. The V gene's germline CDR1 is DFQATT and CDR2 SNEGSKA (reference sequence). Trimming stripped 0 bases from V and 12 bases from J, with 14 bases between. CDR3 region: CSARDQAGGDTF. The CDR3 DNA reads TGCAGTGCTAGAGATCAGGCCGGTGGGGACACCTTC.

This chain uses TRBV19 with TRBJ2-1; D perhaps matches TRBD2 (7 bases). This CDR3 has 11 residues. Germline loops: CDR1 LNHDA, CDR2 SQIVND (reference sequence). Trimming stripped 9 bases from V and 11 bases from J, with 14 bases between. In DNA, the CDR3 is TGTGCCAGCTCGGGGGGCAGGCAGCAGTTCTTC. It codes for CASSGGRQQFF.

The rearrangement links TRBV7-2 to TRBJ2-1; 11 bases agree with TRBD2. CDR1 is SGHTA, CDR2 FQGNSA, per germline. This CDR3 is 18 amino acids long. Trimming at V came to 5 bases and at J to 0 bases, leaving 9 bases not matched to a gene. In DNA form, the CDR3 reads TGTGCCAGCAGCCGAACAATTAGCGGGAGGGGCTCCTACAATGAGCAGTTCTTC. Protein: CASSRTISGRGSYNEQFF.

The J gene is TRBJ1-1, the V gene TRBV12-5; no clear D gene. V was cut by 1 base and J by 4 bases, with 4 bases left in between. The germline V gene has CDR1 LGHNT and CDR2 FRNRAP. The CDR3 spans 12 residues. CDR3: CASGLEFTEAFF. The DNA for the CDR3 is TGTGCTAGTGGTTTGGAGTTCACTGAAGCTTTCTTT.

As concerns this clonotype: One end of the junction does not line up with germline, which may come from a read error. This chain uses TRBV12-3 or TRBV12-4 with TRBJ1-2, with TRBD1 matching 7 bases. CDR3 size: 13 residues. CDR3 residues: CASSQGVYYGYTF. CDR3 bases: TGTGCTAGCAGTCAGGGGGTGTACTATGGCTACACCTTC.

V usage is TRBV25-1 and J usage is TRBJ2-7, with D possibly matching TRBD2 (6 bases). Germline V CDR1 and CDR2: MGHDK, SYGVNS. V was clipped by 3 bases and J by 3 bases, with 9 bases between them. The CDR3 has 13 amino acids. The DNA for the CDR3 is TGTGCCAGCAGTGATTACGGGGGCTACGAGCAGTACTTC. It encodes CASSDYGGYEQYF.

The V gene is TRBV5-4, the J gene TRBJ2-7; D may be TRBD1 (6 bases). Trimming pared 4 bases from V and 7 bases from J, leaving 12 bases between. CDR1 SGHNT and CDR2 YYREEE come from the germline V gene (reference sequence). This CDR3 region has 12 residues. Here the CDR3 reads CASSNRDHEQYF. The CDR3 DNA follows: TGTGCCAGCAGCAACAGGGATCATGAGCAGTACTTC.

CDR3: CSARPFSWDRGSSYEQYF. CDR3 nucleotide sequence: TGCAGTGCTAGACCTTTCAGCTGGGACAGGGGGTCATCCTACGAGCAGTACTTC. The V call is TRBV20-1, the J call TRBJ2-7; TRBD1 matches at 11 bases. The V and J ends lost 2 bases and 1 base, in that order; junction bases with no gene match: 13. This CDR3 region has 18 residues. Germline assignment: CDR1 DFQATT and CDR2 SNEGSKA (reference sequence).

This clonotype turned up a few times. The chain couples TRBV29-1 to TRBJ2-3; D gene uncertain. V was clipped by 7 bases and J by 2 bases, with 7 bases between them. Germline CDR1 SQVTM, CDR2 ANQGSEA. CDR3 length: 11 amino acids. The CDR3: CSGLVTDTQYF. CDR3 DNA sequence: TGCAGCGGGCTAGTCACAGATACGCAGTATTTT.

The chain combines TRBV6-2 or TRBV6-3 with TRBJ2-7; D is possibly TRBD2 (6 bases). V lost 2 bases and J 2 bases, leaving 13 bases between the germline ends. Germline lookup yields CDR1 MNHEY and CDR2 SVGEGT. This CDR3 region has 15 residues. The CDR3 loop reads CASSYAETSTYEQYF. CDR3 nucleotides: TGTGCCAGCAGTTACGCCGAAACTAGCACCTACGAGCAGTACTTC.

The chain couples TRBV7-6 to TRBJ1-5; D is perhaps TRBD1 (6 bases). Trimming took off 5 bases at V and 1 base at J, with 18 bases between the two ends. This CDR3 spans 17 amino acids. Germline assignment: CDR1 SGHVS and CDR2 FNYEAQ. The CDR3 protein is CASSLGGMGGSNQPQHF. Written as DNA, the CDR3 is TGTGCCAGCAGCCTAGGGGGGATGGGGGGGAGCAATCAGCCCCAGCATTTT.